Listed below are T cell receptor beta chains from one sample, sequenced in a study of Graves' ophthalmopathy and Graves' hyperthyroidism. One entry per CDR3 protein results from TCRdb running MiXCR on the multiplex PCR reads. This sample has around 1,000,000 distinct CDR3 sequences, with 35% to 45% found just once. Sequencing used peripheral blood or thyroid tissue (not recorded which). These receptors all come from an adult man with Graves' hyperthyroidism. The CDR3 runs from the conserved cysteine through the conserved F or W. A D gene is named only where the DNA matches it firmly. Clone size, where shown, is once, few, many, or a class for clones that have expanded.

clone size	V gene	D gene	J gene	CDR3 DNA	CDR3 protein
many	TRBV7-9	TRBD1	TRBJ1-2	TGTGCCAGCAGCTTGGGACAGGAAAAATATGGCTACACCTTC	CASSLGQEKYGYTF
many	TRBV29-1	NA	TRBJ2-7	TGCAGCGCAATGGACCTAGGAAGCTCCTACGAGCAGTACTTC	CSAMDLGSSYEQYF
once	TRBV7-9	NA	TRBJ1-4	TGTGCCAGCAGCTCACCCGGGACTACTAATGAAAAACTGTTTTTT	CASSSPGTTNEKLFF
NA	TRBV10-3	NA	TRBJ1-1	TGTGCCAGCAGACAAATGCGCCCTGCCGTGGGGGAACGAGGTCTCAGGACTGAAGCTTTCTTT	CASRQMRPAVGERGLRTEAFF
many	TRBV9	NA	TRBJ1-2	TGTGCCAGCAGCGCATCCTTTCCGGGTCCCCCACATGGCTACACCTTC	CASSASFPGPPHGYTF
NA	TRBV10-3	TRBD1	TRBJ1-2	TGTGCCACTAGACAGGGGATCGACGGCTACACCTTC	CATRQGIDGYTF
NA	TRBV28	TRBD1	TRBJ2-7	TGTGCCAGCAGCGACGTTGGGACAGGCTACGAGCAGTACTTC	CASSDVGTGYEQYF
NA	TRBV11-2	TRBD2	TRBJ2-5	TGTGCCAGCAGCTTCCCTAGCGGGGGGGATGAGACCCAGTACTTC	CASSFPSGGDETQYF
many	TRBV10-3	NA	TRBJ2-7	TGTGCCATCACAGACAGGCAGCACTCCTACGAGCAGTACTTC	CAITDRQHSYEQYF
few	TRBV11-2	TRBD1	TRBJ1-4	TGTGCCAGCAGCTACATACCTGGACAGGGACCCGAAAAACTGTTTTTT	CASSYIPGQGPEKLFF
NA	TRBV20-1	NA	TRBJ2-5	TGCAGTGCTAGGACTGAGGGGGGATCAGGGACCCAGTACTTC	CSARTEGGSGTQYF
NA	TRBV2	NA	TRBJ2-2	TGTGCCAGCAATGTGGGGTCGCACACCGGGGAGCTGTTTTTT	CASNVGSHTGELFF
many	TRBV29-1	NA	TRBJ1-5	TGCAGCGTTGAAGTAGGGGGGGCTCAGCCCCAGCATTTT	CSVEVGGAQPQHF
few	TRBV28	NA	TRBJ1-1	TGTGCCAGCAGCGACCTCAGATACAACACTGAAGCTTTCTTT	CASSDLRYNTEAFF
many	TRBV29-1	NA	TRBJ2-2	TGCAGCGTTGCCGGCGGGGAGTTCACCGGGGAGCTGTTTTTT	CSVAGGEFTGELFF
NA	TRBV29-1	NA	TRBJ1-2	TGCAGCGTTCTGGACGAGGACCTGGGCTACACCTTC	CSVLDEDLGYTF
many	TRBV25-1	NA	TRBJ2-7	TGTGCCAGCAGTGGGGACAACTACGAGCAGTACTTC	CASSGDNYEQYF
many	TRBV7-8	NA	TRBJ1-6	TGTGCCAGCAGCTTAAACAGGGCAGGAAATTCACCCCTCCACTTT	CASSLNRAGNSPLHF
many	TRBV2	TRBD1	TRBJ1-5	TGTGCCAGCAACCAAGGGGGCGGCCATCAGCCCCAGCATTTT	CASNQGGGHQPQHF
NA	TRBV2	TRBD1	TRBJ1-1	TGTGCCAGTACCGGGACAGTGAACACTGAAGCTTTCTTT	CASTGTVNTEAFF
NA	TRBV30	NA	TRBJ1-5	TGTGCCTGGAACCAGTTAGGGGGGACCCGAGATCAGCCCCAGCATTTT	CAWNQLGGTRDQPQHF
few	TRBV2	NA	TRBJ1-1	TGTGCCAGCATTCGACCCACCCAGCACACTGAAGCTTTCTTT	CASIRPTQHTEAFF
NA	TRBV12-3/TRBV12-4	NA	TRBJ1-5	TGTGCCAGCACCCCCGGACGGCCTTTT	CASTPGRPF
NA	TRBV25-1	TRBD1	TRBJ2-2	TGTGCCAGCAGTCCGATGACAGGGTTTGGGACCGGGGAGCTGTTTTTT	CASSPMTGFGTGELFF
many	TRBV20-1	NA	TRBJ1-5	TGCAGTGCCCGCCCCGCTTCGAGCAATCAGCCCCAGCATTTT	CSARPASSNQPQHF
many	TRBV7-6	TRBD1	TRBJ2-7	TGTGCCAGCAGCCCACCAGGGACAGCCTACGAGCAGTACTTC	CASSPPGTAYEQYF
NA	TRBV15	NA	TRBJ1-6	TGTGCCACCAGGGGTGACAGCCGCTCCTATAATTCACCCCTCCACTTT	CATRGDSRSYNSPLHF
NA	TRBV14	TRBD1	TRBJ1-2	TGTGCCAGCAGCCAAGCGGCCGGGACAGGGGGCTACACCTTC	CASSQAAGTGGYTF
few	TRBV4-3	TRBD1	TRBJ1-1	TGCGCCAGCAGCCAAGGGACAGGGGCGAGGGTGACTGAAGCTTTCTTT	CASSQGTGARVTEAFF
few	TRBV10-3	NA	TRBJ2-7	TGTGCCATCAGTGAGCCGGGCAAAGGGTCCTACGAGCAGTACTTC	CAISEPGKGSYEQYF
many	TRBV10-1	NA	TRBJ2-7	TGCGCCACTAGCCGGGACACGGCCTCCTACGAGCAGTACTTC	CATSRDTASYEQYF
few	TRBV29-1	TRBD1	TRBJ2-3	TGCAGCGTTGAAAGAAACCGGGACAGGGGGCCTTCCACGCAGTATTTT	CSVERNRDRGPSTQYF
NA	TRBV6-6	TRBD1	TRBJ2-7	TGTGCCATCAGGGGGCGGACCGGGGAGCTGTACTTC	CAIRGRTGELYF
NA	TRBV10-3	NA	TRBJ2-7	TGTGCCAGCAATACTAACCGGGACACAAACTACGAGCAGTACTTC	CASNTNRDTNYEQYF
NA	TRBV29-1	NA	TRBJ2-7	TGCAGCGTCCGGGCAGGCGCCTACGAGCAGTACTTC	CSVRAGAYEQYF
many	TRBV5-6	NA	TRBJ2-7	TGTGCCAGCAGCCGGCGGGACGCGTACGAGCAGTACTTC	CASSRRDAYEQYF
few	TRBV28	NA	TRBJ2-5	TGTGCCAGCAGTTTACTGGACTCCTCGTACCAAGAGACCCAGTACTTC	CASSLLDSSYQETQYF
once	TRBV10-3	TRBD1	TRBJ1-6	TGTGCCACCTGGGACAGCCACTATAATTCACCCCTCCACTTT	CATWDSHYNSPLHF
few	TRBV7-9	TRBD1	TRBJ1-1	TGTGCCAGCAGCTTGGGGACAGGTCCTTCTGAAGCTTTCTTT	CASSLGTGPSEAFF
few	TRBV20-1	TRBD2	TRBJ2-7	TGCAGTGCTAGAGGAGGTCGGGGGGAGGGCGCCTACGAGCAGTACTTC	CSARGGRGEGAYEQYF
NA	TRBV30	TRBD1	TRBJ1-5	TGTGCCTGGAAAGGGACAGGGTTGTTTTCCAATCAGCCCCAGCATTTT	CAWKGTGLFSNQPQHF
many	TRBV11-3	TRBD1	TRBJ2-5	TGTGCCAGCAGCGCCGGGACAGAAGAGACCCAGTACTTC	CASSAGTEETQYF
many	TRBV7-2	TRBD1	TRBJ2-7	TGTGCCAGCAGCTTAAAAATGGGTCAGGGGGCGAAAGAGCAGTACTTC	CASSLKMGQGAKEQYF
many	TRBV19	NA	TRBJ2-5	TGTGCCAGTAGAACTGGAGGGGATGAGACCCAGTACTTC	CASRTGGDETQYF
many	TRBV6-5	TRBD1	TRBJ2-7	TGTGCCAGCAGTCTCGCGATGGGACAGGGAACCTACGAGCAGTACTTC	CASSLAMGQGTYEQYF
few	TRBV5-1	TRBD1	TRBJ1-4	TGCGCCAGCAGCTCCCTTGGGACAGCCGAAAAACTGTTTTTT	CASSSLGTAEKLFF
many	TRBV25-1	NA	TRBJ2-7	TGTGCCAGCAGTGACGAGCGGGCCCTGGCCAACGAGCAGTACTTC	CASSDERALANEQYF
NA	TRBV7-9	TRBD1	TRBJ1-2	TGTGCCAGCAGCGCCCAGACAGGGGGGGGTCACTATGGCTACACCTTC	CASSAQTGGGHYGYTF
few	TRBV5-5	NA	TRBJ1-5	TGTGCCAGCAGGGGGGGGAACGGAGTCCTCAATCAGCCCCAGCATTTT	CASRGGNGVLNQPQHF
NA	TRBV7-9	NA	TRBJ2-2	TGTGCCAGCAGCACCGAACGGCCCGGGGAGCTGTTTTTT	CASSTERPGELFF
NA	TRBV2	NA	TRBJ1-2	TGTGCCAGCAGTGTGGGACGTCAGGGAAGGGGAGGCTACACCTTC	CASSVGRQGRGGYTF
NA	TRBV29-1	NA	TRBJ1-2	TGCAGCGTCTCATTTCCCGGTGACTATGGCTACACCTTC	CSVSFPGDYGYTF
NA	TRBV15	NA	TRBJ2-7	TGTGCCACCAGCAGCCCACGTTCAGGCAGTTTCCGAGAATCCTACGAGCAGTACTTC	CATSSPRSGSFRESYEQYF
once	TRBV6-6	TRBD2	TRBJ2-5	TGTGCCAGCAGTTACTTTAGCGGGGGGGAGACCCTGTACTTC	CASSYFSGGETLYF
many	TRBV12-3/TRBV12-4	NA	TRBJ2-7	TGTGCCAGCAGTCAAGACTCCAAGCAGTACTTC	CASSQDSKQYF
many	TRBV2	NA	TRBJ1-5	TGTGCCAGCAGTACCCGGGGCGGGGCCAGCGGGGGTCAGCCCCAGCATTTT	CASSTRGGASGGQPQHF